This record covers a single T cell receptor (beta chain). Germline-derived CDR1 and CDR2 are SGHRS and YFSETQ. The CDR3 totals 16 residues. The junction had 12 bases not matched to a gene; V was cut back by 3 bases and J by 4 bases. These data belong to a study of T-cell memory formation after mild COVID-19. A single record per CDR3 protein comes from TCRdb applying MiXCR to the 5' RACE reads. The table shows about 110,000 distinct CDR3 sequences, with about an eighth occurring only once. The sequencing input was PBMCs or a T cell subset sorted from them (not recorded which). The TCR originated in an adult woman who had mild COVID-19 (a few samples of this study predate the infection). Cell type and time point are not known. The chain employs TRBV5-1 and TRBJ1-2; the match to TRBD1 covers 7 bases. The CDR3 DNA follows: TGCGCCAGCAGCTCCCGGACAGGAACTTCGGGCTATGGCTACACCTTC. Encoded protein: CASSSRTGTSGYGYTF.